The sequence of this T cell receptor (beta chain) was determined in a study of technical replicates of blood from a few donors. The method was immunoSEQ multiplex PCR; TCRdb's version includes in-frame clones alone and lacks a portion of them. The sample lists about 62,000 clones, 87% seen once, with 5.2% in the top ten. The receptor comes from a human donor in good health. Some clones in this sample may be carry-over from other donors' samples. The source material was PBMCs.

In DNA form, the CDR3 reads TGTGCCAGCAGCTTGCTCTCCTCGGAGACCCAGTACTTC. This sequence encodes CASSLLSSETQYF. The chain is built from TRBV5-5 and TRBJ2-5; no reliable D call. The CDR3 has 13 residues. V lost 1 base and J 5 bases, leaving 9 bases between the germline ends. Germline V gives CDR1 SGHKS, CDR2 YYEKEE (reference sequence).